Described below is a single TCR beta chain sequence and its context. Its antigen remains undetermined. One end of the junction fails to match germline, which may point to a read error. The cohort consisted of 670 or so healthy bone marrow donors. At the time of sampling, all cohort members were nominally healthy, though unrecorded immune exposures were likely present. The donor was CMV seropositive and belonged to the group of 250 to 300 seropositive cohort members. A peripheral blood sample was provided by each donor, and peripheral blood mononuclear cells were used for TCR beta sequencing. The Qiagen DNeasy Blood Extraction Kit was used to extract genomic DNA from the blood cell samples. The data originate from a study of cytomegalovirus exposure and HLA in healthy donors (dated by TCRdb to the late 2010s). Some background on the complete study: According to an earlier analysis of 550 to 700 of the donors, about 179 million T cells yielded over 90 million unique TCR beta sequences and about 300 Gb of sequence data. Approximately 300 gigabases of sequencing data and roughly 81 million unique TCR sequences made up an early release that covered approximately 650 HLA-typed donors. Of the roughly 390 genotyped donors, over 70% fell in the genetic ancestry cluster associated with self-reported Caucasian donors. The aim of the study was to test whether cataloging public T cell receptors could identify signatures of past pathogen exposure. The study profiled the T cell repertoires of under 700 subjects by immunosequencing and related them to cytomegalovirus serostatus. In addition to the first cohort of 650 to 800 subjects, a separate validation cohort of approximately 130 different subjects was used. To predict cytomegalovirus infection status, the study combined high-throughput TCR immunosequencing, statistical association of individual TCRs with disease status, and machine learning. To study patterns of TCR occurrence, a later analysis re-analyzed previously published TCR beta repertoires from around 670 donors and added high-resolution HLA genotyping. In the later analysis, no new phenotypic data were used to find candidate immune exposures; instead, reliance was placed on TCR beta sequences and their occurrence across donors. To decide whether each TCR beta V gene segment behaved as functional or pseudogenic, an earlier analysis of some 580 of the donors relied on high-throughput TCR beta sequencing. Alongside the repertoire data, information on donor age, sex, ethnicity and CMV serostatus was compiled. In a later genetic analysis, genome-wide SNP genotypes for 398 of the 666 donors were used, and that subset was treated as a discovery cohort. Every repertoire in the discovery cohort had been generated on one and the same sequencing platform. HLA typing included class I and class II loci at four-digit resolution. Typing coverage varied by locus: roughly 629-640 donors for A, B, C, DRB1 and DQB1; 522 for DQA1; approximately 610 for DPA1; roughly 470 for DPB1. Roughly 5 DR-DQ haplotypes were handled as single units for association and clustering, since linkage in the cohort was strong. On average, roughly 250,000 unique TCR beta nucleotide sequences were sequenced per donor among fewer than 500 genotyped donors of the cohort, with roughly 20% of those sequences being non-productive.

Library creation used the immunoSEQ multiplex PCR assay. For the multiplex PCR, a mixture combining 60 forward primers for TCR Vbeta segments and 13 reverse primers for TCR Jbeta segments was used. The CDR3 region of rearranged TCR beta genes was amplified from genomic DNA with a multiplex PCR assay. The amplified TCR beta libraries were sequenced on the Illumina HiSeq System as 87-base-pair reads. From the authors' description of their analysis: In a later analysis, roughly 80 million unique TCR beta chains were counted across the approximately 640 repertoires, and roughly 9.9 million of these chains were shared by at least two donors. To remove PCR and sequencing errors, raw reads were error-corrected and collapsed into unique sequences using a nearest-neighbor algorithm that merged closely related sequences. To assign V, D and J gene segments, CDR3 sequences were aligned to IMGT reference sequences. Each retained sequence needed at least a six-nucleotide match to both a V gene segment and a J gene segment. Rearrangements were classified as productive when the CDR3 lacked stop codons and remained in frame with V and J, and all other rearrangements were classified as non-productive. CDR3 was defined by IMGT convention, running from the second conserved V-encoded cysteine to the conserved J-encoded phenylalanine. The earlier analysis of about 620 of the donors excluded sequences that lacked an unambiguous match to a single V gene segment. An earlier analysis of 587 of the donors called V segments functional above 56.7% productive rearrangements and segregating when the between-donor standard deviation exceeded 5%. To diagnose cytomegalovirus status from the catalog of TCR beta chain sequences, a statistical classification framework was built. In a later analysis, V and J genes were assigned by comparing TCR nucleotide sequences against IMGT/GENE-DB human TR gene sequences. The TCRdist pipeline was used in a later analysis to assign CDR3 sequences and most-parsimonious VDJ recombination scenarios. In a later analysis, every TCR beta chain was defined by the combination of its CDR3 amino acid sequence and its V-gene family, and reads without a unique V-gene family were dropped. In a later analysis, approximately 590 highly shared, low-generation-probability nucleotide sequences were removed to address suspected cross-contamination and a sequencing artifact. A later analysis calculated a clonal expansion index for each public chain from normalized within-repertoire ranks of inferred template counts. In a later analysis, generation probabilities were computed using a VDJ recombination model fitted to out-of-frame rearrangements, and the results were checked against IGoR. In a later analysis, hypergeometric tests were used to score TCR-TCR, TCR-HLA and TCR-CMV co-occurrence, with a repertoire-size bias correction applied to TCR pairs. In a later analysis, false discovery rates were estimated by permuting HLA or CMV assignments 20 times. In a later analysis, co-occurring TCRs were grouped using DBSCAN, with TCRdist sequence similarity added in when clustering inside HLA-allele-positive subsets. Co-occurrence clustering excluded repertoires with fewer than 30,000 or more than 120,000 public chains, plus five with anomalous nucleotide sharing. In its TCRdb copy, this immuneACCESS table keeps in-frame sequences only and misses some clones. Where compared with another copy, unresolved V genes explain less than half of these, and the others have no known cause. Clone size and V and J calls were adopted from that table, with D and trimming inferred from the DNA. Present in this sample are about 130,000 clones, roughly 88% of which were seen just once. Approximately 3% of the sample goes to the ten largest clones.

General conclusions and limits of the study: This cohort had only TCR beta chains sequenced, and the lack of alpha or paired-chain data limited which features could be detected. According to a later analysis, parvovirus B19, influenza, CMV and Epstein-Barr virus appeared linked to several top co-occurrence clusters. Because counts were too low, roughly 18 rarely observed V segments, including chromosome 9 orphons, were left out of the earlier analysis of a few hundred of the donors. In vitro tests confirmed that a few of the cytomegalovirus-associated TCR beta chains recognize cytomegalovirus antigens. While some public TCRs were present in many individuals, most TCR sequences turned up only very rarely across donors. Because the 87-base-pair reads could not distinguish some IMGT-functional V segments, including TRBV6-2 and TRBV6-3, those segments were excluded. Specific HLA alleles were associated with 18,000 or so TCR beta sequences at a false discovery rate of 0.05 in a later analysis. Immune exposure information for the cohort was limited to CMV serostatus. A further reported finding was that TCR beta sequences accurately predicted the HLA-A and HLA-B alleles for most subjects in the first cohort. A group of highly shared sequence variants was considered likely to be a technical artifact of the sequencing pipeline. HLA typing was unavailable for some donors at each locus, so association tests used only the typed subset. In both the original and validation cohorts, the classifier was reported to diagnose cytomegalovirus status with high specificity and sensitivity. In a later genetic analysis, a missense DCLRE1C variant was associated with V-gene and J-gene trimming of TCR beta chains, and the association was replicated in an independent cohort. It was suggested by the authors that the approach could potentially be generalized to other disease states and immunological phenotypes. The study gave a list of more than 150 TCR beta chains associated with cytomegalovirus. According to a later genetic analysis, donors in an Asian-associated ancestry cluster had fewer N-insertions in productive TCRs than the roughly 670-donor mean. Presence/absence analyses assumed roughly uniform sequencing depth across donors, an assumption that may not hold. In a later analysis, HLA-associated TCR beta chains were found to be more clonally expanded and to have lower generation probabilities than equally common non-associated chains. Linkage disequilibrium might explain the correlated functional status among segregating V segments, but an unknown experimental factor could not be excluded. Most CMV-associated TCR beta chains appeared to be HLA-restricted in a later analysis, and the HLA associations seemed to be driven largely by CMV exposure. Assigning TCR associations to individual alleles was difficult when HLA alleles, especially DR and DQ, strongly co-occurred. In a later analysis, TCR association rates were found to vary across HLA loci, with the most associated TCRs seen for DRB1 alleles and the fewest for HLA-C alleles. In an earlier analysis of 587 of the donors, most TCR beta V segments appeared in productive rearrangements about 87% or about 30% of the time, broadly matching IMGT annotations.

From the cysteine up to the phenylalanine, the CDR3 has a length of 15 residues. Only the CDR3 DNA stays, 45 bases, in frame from base 1. In the germline V gene (reference sequence), CDR1 corresponds to SSHAT and CDR2 to FNYEAQ. This sequence was found in a woman aged 18-29 years in good health and CMV-seropositive. The sequence links TRBV7-7 to TRBJ2-7; the junction holds 8 bases that match TRBD1. The sequenced sample consisted of PBMCs. The CDR3 region has the sequence CASSLAPGQEYEQYF. At the DNA level, the sequence is TGTGCTAGCAGCTTGGCCCCGGGACAGGAATACGAGCAGTACTTC.